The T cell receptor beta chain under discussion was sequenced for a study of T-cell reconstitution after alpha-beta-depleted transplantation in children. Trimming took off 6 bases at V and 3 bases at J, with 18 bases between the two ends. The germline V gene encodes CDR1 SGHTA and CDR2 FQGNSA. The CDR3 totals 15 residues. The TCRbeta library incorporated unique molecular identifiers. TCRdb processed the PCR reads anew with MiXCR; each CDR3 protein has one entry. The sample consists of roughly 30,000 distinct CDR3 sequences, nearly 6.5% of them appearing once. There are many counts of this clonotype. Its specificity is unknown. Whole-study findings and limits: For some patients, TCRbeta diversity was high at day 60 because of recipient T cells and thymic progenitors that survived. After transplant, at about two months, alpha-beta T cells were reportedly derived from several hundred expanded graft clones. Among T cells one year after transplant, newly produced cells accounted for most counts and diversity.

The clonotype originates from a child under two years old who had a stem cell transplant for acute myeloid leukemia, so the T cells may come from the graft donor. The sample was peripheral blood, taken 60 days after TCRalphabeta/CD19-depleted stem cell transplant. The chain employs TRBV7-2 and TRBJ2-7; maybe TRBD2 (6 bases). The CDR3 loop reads CASRKELAILYEQYF. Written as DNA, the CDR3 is TGTGCCAGCAGGAAGGAACTAGCAATCCTCTACGAGCAGTACTTC.